This T cell receptor (beta chain) was sequenced during a study of blood T cell repertoires in COVID-19. Background on the study: Samples taken during acute and convalescent COVID-19 were collected in the United States, Italy and Spain.

Resolution of symptoms, clearance, or two negative PCRs was present in recovered Cohort 3 donors. How the authors handled the data: Estimates of nucleated cell counts were drawn from the amplification of reference gene primers. Some clones are missing from TCRdb's copy, which holds only in-frame ones; the method was immunoSEQ multiplex PCR. V and J calls and clone size are copied from that table; D and trimming were computed from the DNA. The sample yields 170,000 or so clones, 88% seen once. Trimming cost V 0 bases and J 1 base; bases outside gene matches: 2. CDR1 is SGHTA and CDR2 is FQGNSA in the germline V gene. The CDR3 covers 16 residues.

The receptor comes from a woman between 50 and 59 years old who had recovered from COVID-19. The chain has TRBV7-2 and TRBJ2-5; the match to TRBD2 covers 10 bases. The source material was PBMCs or T cells enriched from blood (not recorded which). This CDR3 is CASSLAGTSVQETQYF. CDR3 coding DNA: TGTGCCAGCAGCTTAGCTGGGACTAGCGTCCAAGAGACCCAGTACTTC.